There are a few counts of the clone carrying this T cell receptor beta chain. The antigen is not known. These data are taken from a study of cytomegalovirus exposure and HLA in healthy donors. Amplification used 60 Vbeta primers and 13 Jbeta primers. Sequencing used immunoSEQ multiplex PCR; TCRdb keeps in-frame clones, though not all of them. Among some 130,000 clones listed, approximately 78% were seen once. V shed 1 base and J shed 1 base, with 29 bases lying between them. CDR1 and CDR2 (germline): SGHDN, FVKESK. The CDR3 runs 21 residues. Study results and caveats: The records held CMV serostatus as the only immune exposure information. The study found most TCR sequences rare, yet found some public TCRs in many donors. At a 0.05 false discovery rate, a later analysis found 18,000 or so TCR beta sequences to be associated with HLA alleles.

The V call is TRBV14, the J call TRBJ2-7; possible D gene TRBD2, 5 bases. The specimen was PBMCs. The origin of this receptor is a woman aged 50 to 65 in good health and CMV-seropositive. CDR3 sequence reads: CASSQGFLGQEASLMSYEQYF. The CDR3 bases are TGTGCCAGCAGCCAAGGCTTCTTAGGGCAGGAGGCCTCACTCATGTCCTACGAGCAGTACTTC.